The clone carrying this T cell receptor beta chain was seen just once. This specimen belongs to a study of cytomegalovirus exposure and HLA in healthy donors. The germline gives CDR1 SGHRS, CDR2 YFSETQ. This CDR3 is 18 amino acids long. The V gene end was trimmed by 1 base and the J gene end by 2 bases; junction bases not matched to a gene: 14. Primers for the PCR totalled 60 Vbeta and 13 Jbeta. Generated by immunoSEQ multiplex PCR, the TCRdb table keeps only in-frame clones and is missing some. The table records around 170,000 clones, about 80% of them present only once. Sequenced: PBMCs. The origin of this receptor is a woman aged 50 to 65 in good health and CMV-seropositive. The chain carries TRBV5-1 and TRBJ1-2; the match to TRBD1 covers 7 bases. The CDR3 loop reads CASSLRLPGQDRNYGYTF. As DNA, the CDR3 is TGCGCCAGCAGCTTGCGGTTGCCTGGACAGGACAGGAACTATGGCTACACCTTC.